This T cell receptor beta chain stems from a study of shared clonotypes between healthy human individuals. Study findings and constraints: It was the non-shared clonotypes that had lower generation probabilities than clonotypes shared by all four donors. Sample collection involved blood only; tissue repertoires are likely different. Shared across several donors were around 5% of the naive CD4 clonotypes.

CD45RO-negative, CCR7-selected cells formed the naive CD8 fraction, which excluded terminally differentiated effector memory CD45RA+ cells. The table lists this clone with a count of one. Its antigen remains unidentified. The data were produced by immunoSEQ multiplex PCR, yet TCRdb's version contains in-frame clones alone and is incomplete. This sample has some 2.1 million clones; roughly 94% occur once, and the top ten carry 0.85% to 1.3%. Sequenced material: naive CD8+ T cells sorted from blood. The clonotype originates from a young man in good health.

In nucleotides, the CDR3 is TGCAGCGTTGAGGGACTAGGGGACTACGAGCAGTACTTC. As protein: CSVEGLGDYEQYF. The V gene is TRBV29-1, the J gene TRBJ2-7; 8 bases are a match to TRBD2. The CDR3 runs 13 residues. CDR1 and CDR2 from the germline V gene are SQVTM and ANQGSEA. V was clipped by 3 bases and J by 3 bases; unmatched bases: 4.